This T cell receptor (beta chain) was obtained from a study of blood T cell repertoires in COVID-19 (dated by TCRdb to the early 2020s). Concerning the study at large: The collaborator samples originated in the United States, Italy and Spain and spanned the acute and convalescent phases of COVID-19. The prospective study material was composed of cDNA or gDNA derived from T cells, B-cell-depleted T cells, or PBMCs. Subjects who had been exposed to COVID-19, were actively infected with it, or had recovered from it provided the deeply sampled blood TCRbeta repertoires that made up the dataset. The repertoires were made available in a free public database intended to serve as a resource for research on the immune response to SARS-CoV-2. Samples were obtained from the ongoing ImmuneRACE study (first 160 participants) and from 1,254 subjects provided by 6 global collaborators. Nearly every sample came with metadata listing a de-identified subject ID, COVID-19 status, age in years and sex. Where available, HLA class I and class II types were taken from metadata supplied by the sample provider and were not determined by assay-based typing. The investigation overall reported the following: The amount of clinical and demographic metadata varied by source and participant and was provided uncurated.

Trimming accounts for 6 bases at V and 7 bases at J, while the number of junction bases matched to no gene is 9. CDR1 is given as SGHDN and CDR2 as FVKESK, both from the germline V gene. The CDR3 holds 17 amino acids from the cysteine to the phenylalanine. This entry keeps only the CDR3 DNA: 51 bases, framed from base 1. This clone showed up just a few times. No cognate antigen has been identified for it. Per-nucleotide qualities are absent, and no much larger clonotype sits a single base away. TCRbeta CDR3 regions were amplified from genomic DNA using the immunoSEQ Assay, a bias-controlled multiplex PCR. From the authors' description of their analysis: Nucleated cell counts per sample were estimated from amplification of reference gene primers within the assay. To quantify the absolute abundance of each unique TCRbeta CDR3 rearrangement, sequence reads were collapsed and filtered. For each sample, productive Simpson clonality was calculated as the square root of Simpson's diversity index over productive rearrangements. The clones in this table, taken by TCRdb from immuneACCESS, are in-frame only. Not every clone is retained; where verified, under half of the shortfall comes from an unresolved V gene, and the cause of the rest is unknown. V, J and clone size are taken as reported in that table, and D and trimming were inferred from the DNA itself. The sample table shows 200,000 or so clones, and just under 85% are seen once. The top ten constitute 6.9% of the sample.

Whole blood was collected in K2EDTA tubes by collaborating institutions according to the institutions' own protocols. Collaborator samples were shipped for TCRbeta analysis as frozen whole blood, isolated PBMCs, or DNA extracted from either sample type. The sequence joins TRBV14 to TRBJ2-2; the junction holds 15 bases that match TRBD2. The sequencing input was peripheral blood. The receptor was derived from a human donor with acute or convalescent COVID-19. The donor label of this sample is uncertain. The sequence in DNA is TGTGCCAGCAGTCTTCGGACTAGCGGGAGGGCCAGCGGGGAGCTGTTTTTT. Its translation is CASSLRTSGRASGELFF.